Below are 32 T cell receptor beta chains sequenced from a single sample in a study of OX40 agonist ivuxolimab in advanced cancers. TCRdb keeps only in-frame clones here, not all; method: immunoSEQ multiplex PCR. The table lists 85,000 to 120,000 clones, around nine tenths of them singletons. Sequenced here: CD4+ or CD8+ T cells sorted from blood, sampled in a trial of the OX40 agonist ivuxolimab. The receptors were gathered from an adult with an advanced solid tumor such as melanoma, head and neck, liver or kidney cancer.

The chain employs TRBV18 and TRBJ2-1; 10 nucleotides align to TRBD2. The CDR3 sequence is 15 residues long. Germline V gene data show CDR1 as KGHSH and CDR2 as LQKENI. Trimming at V came to 0 bases and at J to 8 bases, leaving 4 bases not matched to a gene. CDR3 sequence reads: CASSPPSGGRDEQFF. The CDR3, as DNA: TGTGCCAGCTCACCACCTAGCGGGGGGAGGGATGAGCAGTTCTTC.

This clone was recorded once. This chain connects TRBV27 to TRBJ2-7; TRBD2 is a possible D gene (7 bases). Trimming left V 5 bases short and J 1 base short, with 12 bases between. The CDR3 is 14 residues long. Germline V CDR1 and CDR2: MNHEY, SMNVEV (reference sequence). CDR3 region: CASSRRGQSYEQYF. The CDR3 coding sequence is TGTGCCAGCAGTAGGCGGGGGCAGTCCTACGAGCAGTACTTC.

The table lists this clone with a few counts. V gene TRBV7-9 combines with J gene TRBJ2-7, with 7 bases that match TRBD2. The CDR3 extends over 15 amino acids. The germline V gene encodes CDR1 SEHNR and CDR2 FQNEAQ (reference sequence). V lost 4 bases to trimming and J lost 7 bases; unmatched junction nucleotides: 13. The CDR3 spells CASSWGAGLMGEQYF. The CDR3 coding sequence is TGTGCCAGCAGCTGGGGAGCGGGGTTAATGGGAGAGCAGTACTTC.

The chain employs TRBV7-2 and TRBJ1-1; D possibly corresponds to TRBD1 (6 bases). Germline V lookup: CDR1 SGHTA, CDR2 FQGNSA. Trimming removed 4 bases from V and 1 base from J, with 10 bases in between. The CDR3 loop spans 14 amino acids. DNA of the CDR3: TGTGCCAGCAGCTGGGGACACCAGAACACTGAAGCTTTCTTT. It encodes CASSWGHQNTEAFF.

This clone was found a few times. The chain uses TRBV7-2 and TRBJ2-1; D possibly corresponds to TRBD1 (5 bases). CDR1 and CDR2 (germline): SGHTA, FQGNSA. This CDR3 contains 16 residues. V lost 4 bases, J lost 6 bases, and 19 bases lay in between. The DNA of the CDR3 is TGTGCCAGCAGCTCCCCCAAGGGGCCTGGTCGCAATGAGCAGTTCTTC. Amino acid sequence: CASSSPKGPGRNEQFF.

The genes are TRBV6-1 and TRBJ2-3; TRBD2 matches 13 bases. The junction had 8 bases not matched to a gene; V was cut back by 8 bases and J by 6 bases. The germline CDR1 and CDR2 sequences are MNHNS and SASEGT. This CDR3 is 15 amino acids long. The CDR3 loop reads CASLTSGGRSDTQYF. The CDR3 DNA is TGTGCCAGCCTGACTAGCGGGGGGCGTTCCGATACGCAGTATTTT.

The chain couples TRBV6-1 to TRBJ2-2; TRBD2 matches 8 bases. Germline loops: CDR1 MNHNS, CDR2 SASEGT. The CDR3 covers 15 residues. J lost 6 bases, V lost 7 bases, and 10 bases had no gene match. CDR3 in DNA: TGTGCCAGCACCCCGGGGGGGCCGATATCCGGGGAGCTGTTTTTT. Its protein is CASTPGGPISGELFF.

This clone was picked up one time. The V and J genes are TRBV21-1 and TRBJ2-1; TRBD1, the D gene given by the table, was not confirmed from the DNA. TRBV21-1 is labeled a pseudogene. This CDR3 region has 22 residues. The CDR3 DNA is TGTGCCAGCAGCAAGACGCTGAGGATTGGGGGGTCTGAGGGGGCCCCCTACAATGAGCAGTTCTTC. Encoded protein: CASSKTLRIGGSEGAPYNEQFF.

V is TRBV7-8 and J is TRBJ1-1; D unresolved. The CDR3 is 17 residues long. Germline V lookup: CDR1 SGHVS, CDR2 FQNEAQ. The germline V and J ends were trimmed by 0 bases and 2 bases, with 16 bases remaining between them. The CDR3 spells CASSLARRLSRNTEAFF. The CDR3 region has the DNA TGTGCCAGCAGCTTAGCGCGACGGTTGAGCCGAAACACTGAAGCTTTCTTT.

The genes are TRBV6-5 and TRBJ1-2, with TRBD1 identical over 8 bases. The CDR3 is made up of 14 amino acids. The trim removed 6 bases at V and 5 bases at J, leaving 8 bases unmatched. Germline V CDR1 and CDR2: MNHEY, SVGAGI. The CDR3 region has the DNA TGTGCCAGCAGCACTACAGGGGGGAAATATGGCTACACCTTC. The encoded protein is CASSTTGGKYGYTF.

This clone turned up a few times. V and J are TRBV7-2 and TRBJ2-3, with 8 nucleotides matching TRBD1. The germline V gene has CDR1 SGHTA and CDR2 FQGNSA. Unmatched junction bases numbered 14, after V lost 1 base and J lost 2 bases. CDR3 length equals 19 residues. In DNA form, the CDR3 reads TGTGCCAGCAGCTTAGGTGGGCAGGGGGCGAGGGGTCTCACAGATACGCAGTATTTT. This codes for CASSLGGQGARGLTDTQYF.

This clone was seen a single time. This chain uses TRBV7-9 with TRBJ1-1, with 11 bases that match TRBD1. After removal of 5 bases from V and 4 bases from J, the junction contained 6 bases not matched to a gene. CDR3 length equals 15 residues. The germline V gene has CDR1 SEHNR and CDR2 FQNEAQ (reference sequence). The CDR3 bases are TGTGCCAGCAGCCAGACGGGGACAGGGGGCACTGAAGCTTTCTTT. Its translation: CASSQTGTGGTEAFF.

The rearrangement links TRBV30 to TRBJ1-2, with unresolved D. Between the trimmed V and J ends, which lost 0 bases and 5 bases, there was a span of 7 bases. The CDR3 runs to 12 residues. Germline V gene sequence: CDR1 GTSNPN, CDR2 SVGIG (reference sequence). The CDR3 DNA reads TGTGCCTGGAGTGTACGCGGGTATGGCTACACCTTC. Translated: CAWSVRGYGYTF.

The chain is built from TRBV18 and TRBJ2-7; TRBD2 matches 8 bases. Germline CDR1 is KGHSH and CDR2 is LQKENI. Trimming cost V 3 bases and J 2 bases; bases outside gene matches: 12. There are 17 residues in the CDR3. For the CDR3, the DNA is TGTGCCAGCTCACCCCGGGGGGGAGTCTCTCCTGCCTACGAGCAGTACTTC. Residues: CASSPRGGVSPAYEQYF.

The V and J genes are TRBV28 and TRBJ2-7; 7 nucleotides match TRBD2. Germline CDR1 is MDHEN and CDR2 is SYDVKM. V lost 3 bases to trimming and J lost 1 base; unmatched junction nucleotides: 12. CDR3 length: 17 amino acids. The chain's CDR3 is CASSLSISGRESYEQYF. The DNA for the CDR3 is TGTGCCAGCAGTTTGAGTATCTCGGGGAGGGAGTCCTACGAGCAGTACTTC.

This clone came up a few times. The gene calls are TRBV11-2 and TRBJ1-6; 9 nucleotides match TRBD1. V lost 6 bases and J lost 9; bases outside the gene matches: 6. The CDR3 length is 14 residues. Looked up from germline, CDR1 is SGHAT and CDR2 is FQNNGV. CDR3 in amino acids: CASRQQGAGSPLHF. In DNA, the CDR3 is TGTGCCAGCAGGCAACAGGGGGCAGGTTCACCCCTCCACTTT.

The chain has TRBV6-5 and TRBJ1-6, with D perhaps matching TRBD1 (5 bases). V gave up 5 bases and J gave up 4 bases, with 9 bases separating them. There are 14 residues in the CDR3. Per the germline V gene, CDR1 is MNHEY and CDR2 is SVGAGI. CDR3 residues: CASSEWGYNSPLHF. The DNA for the CDR3 is TGTGCCAGCAGTGAATGGGGGTATAATTCACCCCTCCACTTT.

The genes are TRBV27 and TRBJ2-5, with TRBD2 as a possible D gene (5 bases). The CDR3 is made up of 13 amino acids. The V gene lost 6 bases and the J gene lost 6 bases, with 14 bases spanning the gap. Per germline, CDR1 MNHEY and CDR2 SMNVEV (reference sequence). The DNA for the CDR3 is TGTGCCAGCAGCCTCTCTTGGAGGCAGACCCAGTACTTC. Translating gives CASSLSWRQTQYF.

The chain employs TRBV7-6 and TRBJ1-5; TRBD1 matches 8 bases. The length of the CDR3 is 15 residues. Germline values: CDR1 SGHVS, CDR2 FNYEAQ. J lost 7 bases, V lost 5 bases, and 10 bases had no gene match. The CDR3 sequence: CASSIQPGGDQPQHF. Written as DNA, the CDR3 is TGTGCCAGCAGCATTCAGCCAGGGGGCGACCAGCCCCAGCATTTT.

The chain recombines TRBV9 with TRBJ1-3, with D unresolved. Looked up from germline, CDR1 is SGDLS and CDR2 is YYNGEE. V was trimmed by 1 base and J by 5 bases, leaving 10 bases between them. This CDR3 has 14 amino acids. The CDR3 DNA reads TGTGCCAGCAGCGTATCTGCAGGAAGAAACACCATATATTTT. Encoded protein: CASSVSAGRNTIYF.

This rearrangement joins TRBV7-2 to TRBJ2-1; D is tentatively TRBD1 or TRBD2 (5 bases each). The CDR3 is 13 amino acids. V was shortened by 10 bases and J by 2 bases, with 12 bases between the two germline ends. In germline, CDR1 is SGHTA, CDR2 FQGNSA. The CDR3 coding sequence is TGTGCCACCTCATGGGACCCCTACAATGAGCAGTTCTTC. It specifies CATSWDPYNEQFF.

The chain uses TRBV7-2 and TRBJ2-5, with 14 bases lining up with TRBD2. This CDR3 spans 16 amino acids. Per germline, CDR1 SGHTA and CDR2 FQGNSA. V shed 4 bases and J 5 bases; nucleotides not matched to a gene: 6. CDR3 nucleotides: TGTGCCAGCAGCTCCGGGACTAGCGGGGGCTGGGAGACCCAGTACTTC. This codes for CASSSGTSGGWETQYF.

The J gene is TRBJ2-5, the V gene TRBV7-2; TRBD1 or TRBD2 may be the D gene (5 bases each). Germline CDR1 and CDR2: SGHTA and FQGNSA. V lost 1 base and J lost 7, with 19 bases in between. CDR3 size: 16 residues. The CDR3 sequence: CASSLDGGRAGGTQYF. The CDR3 DNA follows: TGTGCCAGCAGCTTAGACGGTGGGCGGGCTGGGGGGACCCAGTACTTC.

V usage is TRBV9 and J usage is TRBJ1-1; 8 bases match TRBD1. CDR3 length: 16 residues. Germline CDR1 and CDR2: SGDLS and YYNGEE. V trimming: 4 bases; J trimming: 0 bases; junction bases outside the gene matches: 8. The CDR3 DNA reads as TGTGCCAGCAGCCCGCGAGGGACAGGAGTGAACACTGAAGCTTTCTTT. Translating it yields CASSPRGTGVNTEAFF.

J is TRBJ1-6 and V is TRBV2; D is possibly TRBD1 (6 bases). V was pared by 6 bases and J by 9 bases, with 15 bases between. CDR1 SNHLY and CDR2 FYNNEI come from the germline V gene. The CDR3 length is 14 residues. This CDR3 is CASRARGSGSPLHF. The CDR3, as DNA: TGTGCCAGCAGGGCGAGGGGGAGCGGTTCACCCCTCCACTTT.

This chain links TRBV18 with TRBJ1-1; D uncertain. The V end was cut by 3 bases, the J end by 1 base, with 12 bases between. The germline V gene encodes CDR1 KGHSH and CDR2 LQKENI. This CDR3 has 15 amino acids. DNA for the CDR3: TGTGCCAGCTCACCCCCGAGATCCCCGAACACTGAAGCTTTCTTT. Protein product: CASSPPRSPNTEAFF.

This clone appeared a single time. In nucleotides, the CDR3 is TGTGCCAGCAGCTCTTCTCTCACAACCGGAAACACCATATATTTT. Its translation is CASSSSLTTGNTIYF. The V call is TRBV7-8, the J call TRBJ1-3; D gene unclear. The ends were cut back, 4 bases at V and 4 bases at J, with 14 bases in the middle. The CDR3 extends over 15 amino acids. CDR1 is SGHVS and CDR2 is FQNEAQ in the germline V gene.

The V gene is TRBV7-2, the J gene TRBJ2-4; tentatively, D is TRBD1 (5 bases). The germline V and J ends were trimmed by 5 bases and 3 bases, with 11 bases remaining between them. The CDR3 is 14 residues long. Per the germline V gene, CDR1 is SGHTA and CDR2 is FQGNSA. The CDR3 region is CASSQGTVKNIQYF. The DNA for the CDR3 is TGTGCCAGCAGCCAGGGCACAGTCAAAAACATTCAGTACTTC.

The chain couples TRBV19 to TRBJ1-3; no clear D gene. In germline, CDR1 is LNHDA, CDR2 SQIVND (reference sequence). Trimming left V 5 bases short and J 0 bases short, with 11 bases between. CDR3 length: 15 residues. DNA of the CDR3: TGTGCCAGTAGTTCGGCAGATCTCTCTGGAAACACCATATATTTT. Protein sequence: CASSSADLSGNTIYF.

This chain connects TRBV7-2 to TRBJ2-5; 8 positions match TRBD2. CDR3 length: 16 residues. Losses at the gene ends were 1 base for V and 1 base for J; bases not matched to a gene: 5. In germline, CDR1 is SGHTA, CDR2 FQGNSA. Here the CDR3 DNA reads TGTGCCAGCAGCTTAGTGCTGCGGGGGGCCCAAGAGACCCAGTACTTC. It is translated as CASSLVLRGAQETQYF.

The rearrangement uses TRBV6-6 and TRBJ1-2; D is perhaps TRBD1 (6 bases). Germline assignment: CDR1 MNHNY and CDR2 SVGAGI (reference sequence). V dropped 5 bases and J dropped 8 bases, with 12 bases sitting between them. This CDR3 contains 12 residues. CDR3 nucleotide sequence: TGTGCCAGCAGTCTACAGGGCTCCGGCTACACCTTC. Its translation is CASSLQGSGYTF.

The gene calls are TRBV19 and TRBJ2-1; 8 bases are a match to TRBD1. The V segment lost 3 bases and the J segment 7 bases; nucleotides outside the gene matches: 5. Germline CDR1 and CDR2: LNHDA and SQIVND (reference sequence). The CDR3 extends over 14 amino acids. The CDR3 region has the DNA TGTGCCAGTAGTATCCAGGGGGCGGTAAATGAGCAGTTCTTC. This encodes CASSIQGAVNEQFF.